This T cell receptor beta chain was retrieved from a study of blood T cell repertoires in COVID-19. In the study overall: The United States, Italy and Spain were the sources of the acute and convalescent COVID-19 samples. From T cells, B-cell-depleted T cells, or PBMCs came the material, which was cDNA or gDNA.

Seattle researchers signed up patients amid active infection and tracked them longitudinally. V was pared by 1 base and J by 8 bases, with 15 bases of the junction left unmatched. CDR1 SGHAT and CDR2 FQNNGV come from the germline V gene. The CDR3 totals 17 residues. The table came from immunoSEQ multiplex PCR; TCRdb's copy has only in-frame clones and leaves some out. Of fewer than 400,000 clones in the sample, 85% to 90% are singletons; the top ten hold roughly 2.9%. The V gene is TRBV11-2, the J gene TRBJ1-2; 8 bases align to TRBD1. The sample consisted of peripheral blood. The TCR comes from a woman aged 30 to 39 with COVID-19, enrolled during active disease. The CDR3 sequence: CASSLGPRRRTGIGYTF. The CDR3 bases are TGTGCCAGCAGCTTAGGGCCCCGTCGGAGGACAGGGATCGGCTACACCTTC.